Listed here are 25 T cell receptor beta chains from one sample, sequenced in a study of blood T cell repertoires in COVID-19. Sequencing used immunoSEQ multiplex PCR; TCRdb keeps in-frame clones, though not all of them. Here the sample spans about 200,000 clones, around 84% being singletons. Material: peripheral blood. Receptors originate from a human donor in a cohort sampled during active COVID-19.

The gene calls are TRBV7-2 and TRBJ2-7, with 8 bases fitting TRBD1. Germline CDR1 is SGHTA and CDR2 is FQGNSA. The CDR3 contains 16 residues. Trimming took 5 bases from V and 1 from J; bases not matched to a gene: 10. CDR3 amino acids: CASSVNQGAKSYEQYF. The CDR3 coding sequence is TGTGCCAGCAGCGTAAATCAGGGGGCGAAGTCCTACGAGCAGTACTTC.

In this sample, this clone turned up once. J is TRBJ1-4 and V is TRBV11-2, with 10 bases identical to TRBD1. This CDR3 has 18 residues. Germline trimming cut 5 bases from V and 0 bases from J; bases unmatched to any gene: 9. Germline-derived CDR1 and CDR2 are SGHAT and FQNNGV. CDR3: CASSRRTGGITTNEKLFF. DNA of the CDR3: TGTGCCAGCAGCCGCCGGACAGGGGGTATAACAACTAATGAAAAACTGTTTTTT.

This clone was seen just once. V and J are TRBV5-1 and TRBJ2-3, with D possibly TRBD2 on 5 matching bases. CDR3 length: 16 residues. Germline CDR1 SGHRS, CDR2 YFSETQ. Trimming took off 0 bases at V and 4 bases at J, with 15 bases between the two ends. In nucleotides, the CDR3 is TGCGCCAGCAGCTTGGTAATCGGGATAGGCGCAGATACGCAGTATTTT. This encodes CASSLVIGIGADTQYF.

The chain carries TRBV7-2 and TRBJ2-1; TRBD2 matches at 9 bases. The V segment lost 7 bases and the J segment 9 bases; nucleotides outside the gene matches: 13. Germline CDR1 is SGHTA and CDR2 is FQGNSA. This CDR3 is 15 amino acids long. This chain's CDR3 is CASTLGGGRATEQFF. CDR3 DNA sequence: TGTGCCAGCACCCTCGGAGGCGGGAGGGCCACTGAGCAGTTCTTC.

The V call is TRBV3-1 (or the pseudogene TRBV3-2), the J call TRBJ2-1; tentative D call: TRBD1 (6 bases). The germline CDR1 and CDR2 sequences are LGHDT and YNNKEL (reference sequence). The CDR3 extends over 11 amino acids. V was shortened by 4 bases and J by 10 bases, with 8 bases between the two germline ends. CDR3 nucleotides: TGTGCCAGCAGCCTCGGACAGGAGCAGTTCTTC. The encoded protein is CASSLGQEQFF.

The rearrangement links TRBV28 to TRBJ1-1; D gene uncertain. V shed 5 bases and J shed 2 bases, with 21 bases lying between them. The CDR3 consists of 17 residues. Germline V gives CDR1 MDHEN, CDR2 SYDVKM. The CDR3 bases are TGTGCCAGCAGTCCCGTGGGGAGGTCCCGACCCAACACTGAAGCTTTCTTT. Translating it yields CASSPVGRSRPNTEAFF.

This clone showed up just a few times. The chain uses TRBV6-6 and TRBJ1-1; D call uncertain. The germline gives CDR1 MNHNY, CDR2 SVGAGI (reference sequence). This CDR3 has 13 amino acids. Trimming took off 2 bases at V and 3 bases at J, with 7 bases between the two ends. The CDR3 DNA reads TGTGCCAGCAGTTACATCCGGTACACTGAAGCTTTCTTT. Amino acids: CASSYIRYTEAFF.

The chain employs TRBV14 and TRBJ2-3, with 8 bases aligning to TRBD2. V shed 4 bases, J shed 3 bases, and the junction held 0 bases outside the gene matches. The CDR3 loop spans 13 amino acids. Per the germline V gene, CDR1 is SGHDN and CDR2 is FVKESK. The CDR3 loop reads CASSLAGTDTQYF. DNA for the CDR3: TGTGCCAGCAGCCTAGCGGGAACAGATACGCAGTATTTT.

The rearrangement joins TRBV5-6 to TRBJ2-7; tentatively, D is TRBD2 (6 bases). V was cut by 1 base and J by 2 bases, with 16 bases left in between. The length of the CDR3 is 16 residues. CDR1 is SGHDT and CDR2 is YYEEEE in the germline V gene. The CDR3 sequence is CASSLTTQRVTYEQYF. CDR3 sequence (DNA): TGTGCCAGCAGCTTGACTACCCAGCGGGTTACCTACGAGCAGTACTTC.

The rearrangement joins TRBV4-1 to TRBJ1-1; 8 nucleotides agree with TRBD1. The CDR3 covers 13 residues. With V trimmed by 1 base and J by 11 bases, 6 bases remained unmatched. Germline V gene sequence: CDR1 MGHRA, CDR2 YSYEKL. Written as DNA, the CDR3 is TGCGCCAGCAGCCAAGCCCCCCACAGGGGGGCTTTCTTT. It is translated as CASSQAPHRGAFF.

This clone was detected only a few times. This chain connects TRBV27 to TRBJ1-6; D is possibly TRBD1 (6 bases). CDR3 length: 15 residues. Between the trimmed V and J ends, which lost 5 bases and 7 bases, there was a span of 15 bases. Germline CDR1 and CDR2: MNHEY and SMNVEV (reference sequence). DNA for the CDR3: TGTGCCAGCAGTCTACAGGGTGAGAAGAATTCACCCCTCCACTTT. This sequence encodes CASSLQGEKNSPLHF.

The V gene is TRBV30, the J gene TRBJ2-7; TRBD2 might be the D (6 bases). The germline V gene encodes CDR1 GTSNPN and CDR2 SVGIG (reference sequence). V was trimmed by 3 bases and J by 1 base, leaving 13 bases between them. CDR3 length: 14 amino acids. For the CDR3, the DNA is TGTGCCTGGAGAGATAGTAGCGGATCCTACGAGCAGTACTTC. The encoded protein is CAWRDSSGSYEQYF.

This chain links TRBV3-1 (or the pseudogene TRBV3-2) with TRBJ1-2; D is perhaps TRBD1 (5 bases). V shed 4 bases and J shed 4 bases, with 10 bases lying between them. Germline lookup yields CDR1 LGHDT and CDR2 YNNKEL (reference sequence). The CDR3 runs 13 residues. Here the CDR3 reads CASSLQDIYGYTF. The CDR3 DNA reads TGTGCCAGCAGCCTCCAGGACATCTATGGCTACACCTTC.

The chain links TRBV12-3 or TRBV12-4 to TRBJ1-1; no firm D call. The CDR3 is 13 residues long. V was pared by 6 bases and J by 5 bases, with 13 bases between. CDR3 region: CASSARGGTEAFF. CDR3 DNA sequence: TGTGCCAGCAGCGCTCGAGGTGGGACTGAAGCTTTCTTT.

The V gene is TRBV6-5, the J gene TRBJ2-7; the match to TRBD1 covers 9 bases. V gave up 4 bases and J gave up 5 bases; unmatched junction bases: 6. CDR1 and CDR2 from the germline V gene are MNHEY and SVGAGI. This CDR3 has 14 residues. CDR3 protein: CASSSEDRGHEQYF. For the CDR3, the DNA is TGTGCCAGCAGTTCTGAGGACAGGGGCCACGAGCAGTACTTC.

The chain combines TRBV19 with TRBJ2-7, with TRBD2 matching over 8 bases. The V segment lost 5 bases and the J segment 6 bases; nucleotides outside the gene matches: 3. The CDR3 runs 12 residues. Germline loops: CDR1 LNHDA, CDR2 SQIVND (reference sequence). The CDR3 DNA reads as TGTGCCAGTAGTCCCGGGGGGGGCGAGCAGTACTTC. Its protein product is CASSPGGGEQYF.

This chain joins TRBV24-1 and TRBJ2-5, with TRBD2 identical over 10 bases. The V gene end was trimmed by 9 bases and the J gene end by 5 bases; junction bases not matched to a gene: 14. CDR3 size: 16 residues. Germline lookup yields CDR1 KGHDR and CDR2 SFDVKD. This CDR3 reads CATGDPSGSGRETQYF. CDR3 DNA sequence: TGTGCCACCGGGGACCCTAGCGGGAGCGGGAGGGAGACCCAGTACTTC.

This chain uses TRBV19 with TRBJ2-7; tentative D call: TRBD2 (7 bases). This CDR3 spans 14 amino acids. Looked up from germline, CDR1 is LNHDA and CDR2 is SQIVND (reference sequence). V shed 5 bases and J shed 2 bases, with 13 bases lying between them. CDR3 protein: CASSYGGAPYEQYF. Written as DNA, the CDR3 is TGTGCCAGTAGTTATGGGGGGGCTCCCTACGAGCAGTACTTC.

This sequence joins TRBV2 and TRBJ1-5; D remains unclear. The V gene's germline CDR1 is SNHLY and CDR2 FYNNEI. Trimming removed 4 bases at V and 5 bases at J, with 9 bases between. This CDR3 region has 13 residues. DNA of the CDR3: TGTGCCAGCAGTGCCCGGGAGTATCAGCCCCAGCATTTT. Protein product: CASSAREYQPQHF.

The chain combines TRBV18 with TRBJ2-5; tentative D call: TRBD2 (5 bases). The CDR3 sequence is 15 residues long. The germline V gene has CDR1 KGHSH and CDR2 LQKENI. Trimming took off 6 bases at V and 0 bases at J, with 14 bases between the two ends. Here the CDR3 DNA reads TGTGCCAGCTCCCTCAGCGGCCGGTACCAAGAGACCCAGTACTTC. This codes for CASSLSGRYQETQYF.

This clone was seen at least ten times. The rearrangement joins TRBV6-1 to TRBJ1-6; D unclear. Germline V lookup: CDR1 MNHNS, CDR2 SASEGT. The CDR3 totals 13 residues. Trimming pared 3 bases from V and 8 bases from J, leaving 8 bases between. The DNA of the CDR3 is TGTGCCAGCAGTGACAGGATTGATTCACCCCTCCACTTT. Residues: CASSDRIDSPLHF.

The chain uses TRBV19 and TRBJ1-1; D uncertain. CDR1 is LNHDA, CDR2 SQIVND, per germline (reference sequence). This CDR3 contains 13 residues. V was cut by 7 bases and J by 5 bases, with 14 bases left in between. The CDR3 region has the DNA TGTGCCAGTACCTCGAACGGGGTTACTGAAGCTTTCTTT. Amino acid sequence: CASTSNGVTEAFF.

This clone was counted a few times. The V call is TRBV11-2, the J call TRBJ2-7; tentatively, D is TRBD2 (6 bases). Looked up from germline, CDR1 is SGHAT and CDR2 is FQNNGV. The CDR3 length is 12 residues. V was shortened by 8 bases and J by 4 bases, with 12 bases between the two germline ends. Here the CDR3 DNA reads TGTGCCAGCGGCCGGGAGCAGTACGAGCAGTACTTC. This sequence encodes CASGREQYEQYF.

J is TRBJ1-1 and V is TRBV10-3; 8 positions agree with TRBD1. The CDR3 runs to 12 residues. The germline V gene encodes CDR1 ENHRY and CDR2 SYGVKD. J was trimmed by 10 bases and V by 2 bases; bases with no gene match: 3. The CDR3 nucleotides are TGTGCCATCAGTGAGAATACAGGGGGAGCTTTCTTT. Protein sequence: CAISENTGGAFF.

The chain has TRBV5-6 and TRBJ2-2, with 8 bases lining up with TRBD1. The J segment lost 6 bases and the V segment lost 5 bases, leaving 3 bases of the junction unmatched. CDR1 SGHDT and CDR2 YYEEEE come from the germline V gene. The CDR3 sequence is 13 residues long. The CDR3 is CASRDRDPGELFF. The DNA of the CDR3 is TGTGCCAGCAGGGACAGGGATCCCGGGGAGCTGTTTTTT.